Included here is one TCR beta chain sequence, with context. The data are from a study of control samples from healthy donors and cancer patients. The assay was immunoSEQ multiplex PCR, and TCRdb's table has in-frame clones only and misses some. The profile covers more than 65,000 clones, with 83% appearing a single time and 15% to 18% taken by the ten largest. The CDR3 covers 15 residues. This TCR came from a man in his sixties in good health. V and J are TRBV21-1 and TRBJ2-7; the D call TRBD1 from the table was never checked on the DNA. TRBV21-1 is a pseudogene. Sequenced sample: blood. For the CDR3, the DNA is TGTGCCAGCAGCAAGCCGGACAGGGGAGAATACGAGCAGTACTTC. It specifies CASSKPDRGEYEQYF.